This T cell receptor beta chain stems from a study of T cell responses to AZD1222 COVID-19 vaccine. Here immunoSEQ multiplex PCR was the method, and the copy in TCRdb shows in-frame clones only, minus some. The data show 140,000 to 150,000 clones, 85% to 95% seen once. Points on this clone: Its antigen remains unknown.

The CDR3 totals 14 residues. CDR1 and CDR2 from the germline V gene are MDHEN and SYDVKM. The V and J ends lost 5 bases and 7 bases respectively, with 14 bases between them. General study results and limits: Unmutated regions of variants are reportedly targeted by nearly half of spike-specific TCRs. It was only after the peak T cell response that any repertoires were sampled. Two doses of AZD1222 preceded a rise in Spike-specific TCR breadth and depth. White British ancestry dominated among donors, who included more females, and clonal diversity was possibly underestimated.

V usage is TRBV28 and J usage is TRBJ1-4; D gene uncertain. The starting material was peripheral blood, obtained on day 0 of AZD1222 vaccination. This sequence was found in an adult in good health. The CDR3 here is CASSPPREGEKLFF. The CDR3 DNA sequence: TGTGCCAGCAGTCCGCCGAGGGAGGGTGAAAAACTGTTTTTT.